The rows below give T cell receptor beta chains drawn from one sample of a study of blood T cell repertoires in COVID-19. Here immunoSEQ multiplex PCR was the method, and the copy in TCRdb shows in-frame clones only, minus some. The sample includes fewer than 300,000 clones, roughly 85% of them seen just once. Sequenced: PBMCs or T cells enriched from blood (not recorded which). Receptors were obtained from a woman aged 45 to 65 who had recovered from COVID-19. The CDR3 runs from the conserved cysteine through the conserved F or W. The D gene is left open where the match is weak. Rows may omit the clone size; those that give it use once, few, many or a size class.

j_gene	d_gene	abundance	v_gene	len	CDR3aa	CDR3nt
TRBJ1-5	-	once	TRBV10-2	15	CASSPIGQINQPQHF	TGCGCCAGCAGTCCAATCGGACAGATAAATCAGCCCCAGCATTTT
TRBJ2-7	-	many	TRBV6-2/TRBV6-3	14	CASSYGTNSYEQYF	TGTGCCAGCAGTTACGGGACAAACTCCTACGAGCAGTACTTC
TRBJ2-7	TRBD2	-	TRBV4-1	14	CASSHAGGDYEQYF	TGCGCCAGCAGCCACGCGGGGGGGGACTACGAGCAGTACTTC
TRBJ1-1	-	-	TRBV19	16	CASSTGLSTMNTEAFF	TGTGCCAGTAGTACCGGACTGAGTACTATGAACACTGAAGCTTTCTTT
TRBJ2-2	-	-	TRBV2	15	CASSEASAHTGELFF	TGTGCCAGCAGTGAAGCTAGCGCCCACACCGGGGAGCTGTTTTTT
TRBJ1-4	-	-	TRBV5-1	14	CASSPEGRNEKLFF	TGCGCCAGCAGCCCCGAGGGGAGGAATGAAAAACTGTTTTTT
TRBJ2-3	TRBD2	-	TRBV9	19	CASSAGWGEREEHTDTQYF	TGTGCCAGCAGCGCCGGGTGGGGGGAGCGGGAGGAACACACAGATACGCAGTATTTT
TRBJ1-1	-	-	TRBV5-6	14	CASSFYRAVTEAFF	TGTGCCAGCAGCTTCTACAGGGCTGTCACTGAAGCTTTCTTT
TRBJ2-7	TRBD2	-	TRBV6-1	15	CASSEASGSSYEQYF	TGTGCCAGCAGTGAAGCTAGCGGGAGCTCCTACGAGCAGTACTTC
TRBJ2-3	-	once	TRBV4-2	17	CASSQVAGRRSTDTQYF	TGTGCCAGCAGCCAAGTCGCGGGACGCCGAAGCACAGATACGCAGTATTTT
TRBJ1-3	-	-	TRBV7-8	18	CASSLGSGGSGSGNTIYF	TGTGCCAGCAGCTTAGGTTCGGGGGGATCGGGCTCTGGAAACACCATATATTTT
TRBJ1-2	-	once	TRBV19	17	CASSIRPGEFFNYGYTF	TGTGCCAGTAGTATACGGCCCGGAGAGTTCTTTAACTATGGCTACACCTTC
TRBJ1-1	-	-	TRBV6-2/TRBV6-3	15	CASSYWGRANTEAFF	TGTGCCAGCAGTTACTGGGGGAGGGCCAACACTGAAGCTTTCTTT
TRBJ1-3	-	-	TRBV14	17	CASSHGQNRGSRNTIYF	TGTGCCAGCAGCCATGGTCAGAATCGGGGGAGTCGAAACACCATATATTTT
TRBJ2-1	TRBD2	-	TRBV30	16	CAWSVRLRGLVDEQFF	TGTGCCTGGAGTGTAAGGCTCCGGGGACTAGTGGATGAGCAGTTCTTC
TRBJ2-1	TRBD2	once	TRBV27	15	CASSFGAGVYNEQFF	TGTGCCAGCAGTTTTGGGGCGGGAGTCTACAATGAGCAGTTCTTC
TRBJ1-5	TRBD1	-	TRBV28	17	CASSSPAGQGAHQPQHF	TGTGCCAGCAGTTCCCCCGCCGGACAGGGGGCGCATCAGCCCCAGCATTTT
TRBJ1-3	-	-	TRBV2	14	CASSRAGVGNTIYF	TGTGCCAGCAGCCGAGCGGGGGTAGGAAACACCATATATTTT
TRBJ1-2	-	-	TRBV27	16	CASSLSVSGLRFGYTF	TGTGCCAGCAGTTTATCAGTATCTGGGCTCCGGTTTGGCTACACCTTC
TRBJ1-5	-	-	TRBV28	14	CASRLVAGYQPQHF	TGTGCCAGCAGATTGGTAGCCGGCTATCAGCCCCAGCATTTT
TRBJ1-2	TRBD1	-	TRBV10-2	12	CASRGQGGGYTF	TGCGCCAGCAGGGGACAGGGAGGTGGCTACACCTTC
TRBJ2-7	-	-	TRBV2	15	CASRGLRGATYEQYF	TGTGCCAGCAGGGGGCTTCGGGGGGCCACCTACGAGCAGTACTTC
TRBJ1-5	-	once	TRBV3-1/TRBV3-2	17	CASSQGLGRSGNQPQHF	TGTGCCAGCAGCCAGGGACTTGGACGCTCGGGCAATCAGCCCCAGCATTTT
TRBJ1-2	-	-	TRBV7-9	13	CASSLAPAYGYTF	TGTGCCAGCAGCTTAGCCCCAGCGTATGGCTACACCTTC
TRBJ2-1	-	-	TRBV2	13	CASILGQYNEQFF	TGTGCCAGCATACTCGGACAGTACAATGAGCAGTTCTTC
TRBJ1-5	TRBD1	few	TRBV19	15	CASSIIGTDNQPQHF	TGTGCCAGTAGTATTATTGGGACAGACAATCAGCCCCAGCATTTT
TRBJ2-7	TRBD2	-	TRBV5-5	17	CASSLVASGNPSYEQYF	TGTGCCAGCAGCTTGGTGGCTAGCGGGAACCCCTCCTACGAGCAGTACTTC
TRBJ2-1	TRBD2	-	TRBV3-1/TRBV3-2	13	CASSYKTSGTQFF	TGTGCCAGCAGCTATAAGACTAGCGGCACTCAGTTCTTC
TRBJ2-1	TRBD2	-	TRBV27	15	CASTPLAGGSNEQFF	TGTGCCAGCACCCCACTGGCGGGGGGGTCAAATGAGCAGTTCTTC
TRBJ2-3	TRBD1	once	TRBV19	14	CASSAGQGTDTQYF	TGTGCCAGTAGTGCGGGACAGGGCACAGATACGCAGTATTTT
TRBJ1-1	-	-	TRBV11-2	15	CASSSNLGVNTEAFF	TGTGCCAGCAGCAGCAACCTTGGAGTGAACACTGAAGCTTTCTTT